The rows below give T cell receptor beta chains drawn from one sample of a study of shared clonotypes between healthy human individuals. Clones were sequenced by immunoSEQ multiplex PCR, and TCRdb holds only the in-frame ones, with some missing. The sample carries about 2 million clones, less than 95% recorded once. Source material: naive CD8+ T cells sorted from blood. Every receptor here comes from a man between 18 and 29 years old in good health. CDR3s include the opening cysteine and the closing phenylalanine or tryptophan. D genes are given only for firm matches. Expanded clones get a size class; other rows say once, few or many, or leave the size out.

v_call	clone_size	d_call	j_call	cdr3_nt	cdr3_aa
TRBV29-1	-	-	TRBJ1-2	TGCAGCGCAGAAATCGGGGACGATGGCTACACCTTC	CSAEIGDDGYTF
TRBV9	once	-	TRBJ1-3	TGTGCCAGCAGCGTAGGGGGGAGTCCTGGAAACACCATATATTTT	CASSVGGSPGNTIYF
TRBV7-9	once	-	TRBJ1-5	TGTGCCAGCAGCTTATGGGCAGAACAGCCCCAGCATTTT	CASSLWAEQPQHF
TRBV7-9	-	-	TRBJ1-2	TGTGCCAGCAGCCATACGTTAGGGGTCTATGGCTACACCTTC	CASSHTLGVYGYTF
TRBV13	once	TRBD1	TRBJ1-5	TGTGCCAGCAGCTCCACAGGGGACCCCAATCAGCCCCAGCATTTT	CASSSTGDPNQPQHF
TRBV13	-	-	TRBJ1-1	TGTGCCAGCAGCTTAAGCAAGTACACTGAAGCTTTCTTT	CASSLSKYTEAFF
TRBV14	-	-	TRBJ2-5	TGTGCCAGCAGCCAAACAGGGGAGGGCGAGACCCAGTACTTC	CASSQTGEGETQYF
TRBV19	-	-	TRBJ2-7	TGTGCCAGTAGTATAGCCGTCGATTCCTACGAGCAGTACTTC	CASSIAVDSYEQYF
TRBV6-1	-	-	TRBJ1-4	TGTGCCAGCAGTGCAGAGCCTCAACTGCAAACTAATGAAAAACTGTTTTTT	CASSAEPQLQTNEKLFF
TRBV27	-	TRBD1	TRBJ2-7	TGTGCCAGCAGCCGACAGGGGGTAATGTCCGAGCAGTACTTC	CASSRQGVMSEQYF
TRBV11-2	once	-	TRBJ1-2	TGTGCCAGCAGCTTAGTCGTTGGGGGCGGAGGCTACACCTTC	CASSLVVGGGGYTF
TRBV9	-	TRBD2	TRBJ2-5	TGTGCCAGCAGCGCGGGACTAGCGGGGAGAGAGACCCAGTACTTC	CASSAGLAGRETQYF
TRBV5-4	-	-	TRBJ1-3	TGTGCCAGCAGCTTGGAGTTCGGAGGGAACTCTGGAAACACCATATATTTT	CASSLEFGGNSGNTIYF
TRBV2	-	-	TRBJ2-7	TGTGCCAGCAGTGAAGGGACAGAAGGGGAAAACTACGAGCAGTACTTC	CASSEGTEGENYEQYF
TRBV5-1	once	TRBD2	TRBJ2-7	TGCGCCAGCAGCTTGGCCTGGACTAGCGGGGACGAGCAGTACTTC	CASSLAWTSGDEQYF
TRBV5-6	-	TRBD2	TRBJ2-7	TGTGCCAGCAGCCCCGGGACTAGCCCCCTCCCTTACTACGAGCAGTACTTC	CASSPGTSPLPYYEQYF
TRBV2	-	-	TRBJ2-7	TGTGCCAGCAGTGCGGGAACCTACGAGCAGTACTTC	CASSAGTYEQYF
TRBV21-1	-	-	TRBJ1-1	TGTGCCAGCAGCAAAGGAACAGAGTCGAACACTGAAGCTTTCTTT	CASSKGTESNTEAFF
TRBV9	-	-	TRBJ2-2	TGTGCCAGCAGCGTAGGGCTCGGCCGGGAGCTGTTTTTT	CASSVGLGRELFF
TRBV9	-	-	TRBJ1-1	TGTGCCAGCAGCGTAGGGGCAGCCTCGAACACTGAAGCTTTCTTT	CASSVGAASNTEAFF
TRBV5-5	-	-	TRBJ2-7	TGTGCCAGCAGCTTTTCGGGGAACGAGCAGTACTTC	CASSFSGNEQYF
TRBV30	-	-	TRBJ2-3	TGTGCCTGGGGAGGGGCCACAGATACGCAGTATTTT	CAWGGATDTQYF
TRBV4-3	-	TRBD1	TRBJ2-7	TGCGCCAGCAGCCAAGTTTGGGACAGGGACTACGAGCAGTACTTC	CASSQVWDRDYEQYF
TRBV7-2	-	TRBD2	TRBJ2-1	TGTGCCAGCAGCCCCTGGCTAGCGGGGGGAGATGAGCAGTTCTTC	CASSPWLAGGDEQFF
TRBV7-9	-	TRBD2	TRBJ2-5	TGTGCCAGCAGTCAACTGAGCGGGGGGGATAGGGAGACCCAGTACTTC	CASSQLSGGDRETQYF
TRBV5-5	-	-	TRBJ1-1	TGTGCCAGCAGCCTCAGGTACGGGACTGAAGCTTTCTTT	CASSLRYGTEAFF
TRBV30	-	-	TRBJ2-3	TGTGCCTGGAGTGGGGGTGGGGGAATCACAGATACGCAGTATTTT	CAWSGGGGITDTQYF
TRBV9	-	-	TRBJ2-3	TGTGCCAGCAGCGTTGGCCCCCTCCAGTATTTT	CASSVGPLQYF
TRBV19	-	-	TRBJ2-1	TGTGCCAGTAGTATCCAGGGTTTGAATGAGCAGTTCTTC	CASSIQGLNEQFF
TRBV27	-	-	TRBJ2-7	TGTGCCAGCAGTTCATTCTCCAGCTCCTACGAGCAGTACTTC	CASSSFSSSYEQYF
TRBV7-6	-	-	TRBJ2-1	TGTGCCAGCAGCTTGCTGGGGGAAGAGGTCGGTGAGCAGTTCTTC	CASSLLGEEVGEQFF
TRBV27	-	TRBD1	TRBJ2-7	TGTGCCAGCAGTTACCAATTCCCCGGGACAGGGGAATACGAGCAGTACTTC	CASSYQFPGTGEYEQYF
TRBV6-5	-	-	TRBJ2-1	TGTGCCAGCAGTTACTCTGGGGGAGGGCAGTTCTTC	CASSYSGGGQFF
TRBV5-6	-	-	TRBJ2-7	TGTGCCAGCAGCTTGAACGTCTTTTACGAGCAGTACTTC	CASSLNVFYEQYF
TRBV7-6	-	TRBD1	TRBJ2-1	TGTGCCAGCAGCTTAAATCCCGGACAGGGGTATAATGAGCAGTTCTTC	CASSLNPGQGYNEQFF
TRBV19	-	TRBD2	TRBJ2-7	TGTGCCAGTAGCCGGACTAGGCACGAGCAGTACTTC	CASSRTRHEQYF
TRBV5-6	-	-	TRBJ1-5	TGTGCCAGCAGCTTGGGGGAGCTCAATCAGCCCCAGCATTTT	CASSLGELNQPQHF
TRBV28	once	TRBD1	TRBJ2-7	TGTGCCAGCAGTTTTATGAGACAGGGGAACTACGAGCAGTACTTC	CASSFMRQGNYEQYF
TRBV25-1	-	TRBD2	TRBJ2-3	TGTGCCAGCACCGGGGGACTAGCGGGAGGTAGCACAGATACGCAGTATTTT	CASTGGLAGGSTDTQYF
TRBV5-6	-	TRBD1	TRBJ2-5	TGTGCCAGCAGCTACGACAGGGCCCAAGAGACCCAGTACTTC	CASSYDRAQETQYF
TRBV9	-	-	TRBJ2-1	TGTGCCAGCAGCGGTTACAGGGACGGCAATGAGCAGTTCTTC	CASSGYRDGNEQFF
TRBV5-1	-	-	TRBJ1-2	TGCGCCAGCAGCTCCCCCACGGGTGGCTACACCTTC	CASSSPTGGYTF
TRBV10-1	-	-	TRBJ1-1	TGCGCCAGCTGGCAGGTCCCCATGAACACTGAAGCTTTCTTT	CASWQVPMNTEAFF
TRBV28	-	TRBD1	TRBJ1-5	TGTGCCAGCAGTTTTCTCGGACAGGGATTTGGCAATCAGCCCCAGCATTTT	CASSFLGQGFGNQPQHF
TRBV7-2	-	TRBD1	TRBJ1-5	TGTGCCAGCAGTCGACAGGGGTTTGAGAGGCAGCCCCAGCATTTT	CASSRQGFERQPQHF
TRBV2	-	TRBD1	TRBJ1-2	TGTGCCAGCAGCTCCGACAGGGCGACTCTCTATGGCTACACCTTC	CASSSDRATLYGYTF
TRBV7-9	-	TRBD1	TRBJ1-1	TGTGCCAGCAGCTATTCGGGACAGGGGGCTGTTGACACTGAAGCTTTCTTT	CASSYSGQGAVDTEAFF
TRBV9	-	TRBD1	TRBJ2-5	TGTGCCAGCAGCGTATTGGACAGGGAGATTCAAGAGACCCAGTACTTC	CASSVLDREIQETQYF
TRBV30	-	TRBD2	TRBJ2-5	TGTGCCTGGAGTGCGGGACTAGCGGATTTACAAGAGACCCAGTACTTC	CAWSAGLADLQETQYF
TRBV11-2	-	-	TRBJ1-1	TGTGCCAGCAGCCAATCTAGTCAGGAGGAAGCTTTCTTT	CASSQSSQEEAFF
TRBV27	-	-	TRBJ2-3	TGTGCCAGCAGTTTTCTGGAAGATACGCAGTATTTT	CASSFLEDTQYF
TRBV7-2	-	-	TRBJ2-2	TGTGCCAGCAGCTTAGAGGTGGTTGGCGGGGAGCTGTTTTTT	CASSLEVVGGELFF
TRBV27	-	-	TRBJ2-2	TGTGCCTCTAAGACGTCCTATGGGTCCGACACCGGGGAGCTGTTTTTT	CASKTSYGSDTGELFF
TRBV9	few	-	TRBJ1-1	TGTGCCAGCAGCGCATACGACCGGGACACTGAAGCTTTCTTT	CASSAYDRDTEAFF